The entry that follows covers one T cell receptor (beta chain) sequence. This clonotype was observed many times. The specificity of this receptor is unknown. Per-base quality was not reported, and no clone a single base away is much larger than it. Its CDR3 holds 16 amino acids, cysteine through phenylalanine. The kept DNA is CDR3 alone, 48 bases in frame from the first base. Per the germline V gene (reference sequence), LGHDT is the CDR1 and YNNKEL is the CDR2. V and J lose 3 bases and 0 bases, and a span of 14 bases separates them. The method was 5' RACE. Sequenced on a NextSeq 500. The TCR library protocol attached unique molecular identifiers to individual cDNA molecules to correct for sequencing error and PCR bias. Both TCR alpha and beta chains were sequenced, and tight co-correlation was observed between alpha and beta sequence abundances in each sample. The source study handled its data this way. Decombinator V4 was used to annotate the V gene, J gene and CDR3 of the TCR sequences. Expanded TCRs were defined as changing significantly between any two time points under a Poisson model with p below 0.0001. TCR abundances were normalised to the total number of TCRs sequenced per sample and expressed as counts per million. TRAV1-2 paired with TRAJ12, TRAJ20 or TRAJ33 defined MAIT TCRs, while TRAV10 paired with TRAJ18 defined iNKT TCRs. VDJdb, accessed 1 November 2021, was searched for CMV, EBV and SARS-CoV-2 annotated TCRs, with TCRs annotated for multiple antigens excluded. Through fastp at Q25 and MiXCR, TCRdb rebuilt clones from the public reads, retaining in-frame beta chains. For every CDR3 protein sequence, its rows merge into one entry that carries the most common genes and DNA. The V and J calls and clone size come from TCRdb's table, not from the authors' own analysis. This sample lists fewer than 65,000 distinct CDR3 sequences; approximately 6.1% were detected once. The ten biggest clones cover 3% to 3.5% of the sample.

The source of the sample is a study of early T cells in non-severe SARS-CoV-2 infection (dated by TCRdb to the early 2020s). Regarding the study in general: Bulk RNA from unsorted whole blood was used for TCR sequencing, so alpha and beta chains could not be paired. Overall results and qualifications from the work: Matching against VDJdb was skewed toward anti-spike CD8 responses, likely underestimated virus-specific expansions, and missed private and CD4 specificities.

A case-control design nested within a healthcare worker cohort in London, UK, was used, with weekly nasopharyngeal swab PCR tests and blood sampling performed. Healthcare workers were recruited during the week of the UK lockdown, between 23 and 31 March 2020, and followed weekly for up to 16 weeks. This receptor was obtained from an adult who was a healthcare worker with PCR-confirmed SARS-CoV-2 infection or an uninfected control (not recorded which). The source material was whole blood, sampled at baseline. The chain is encoded by TRBV3-1 joined to TRBJ2-5; the D gene is perhaps TRBD1 or TRBD2, each of them matching over 5 bases. The CDR3 corresponds to CASSHHTGRYQETQYF. The nucleotides read TGTGCCAGCAGCCATCATACGGGGCGGTACCAAGAGACCCAGTACTTC.